A single sample gave rise to the 12 T cell receptor beta chains below, sequenced in a study of somatic mutations in cytotoxic T cells in rheumatoid arthritis. Repertoires were generated with immunoSEQ multiplex PCR, while TCRdb's copy carries only in-frame clones and drops some. The sample has some 30,000 clones, around 86% seen once. The specimen was CD8+ T cells sorted from blood. The receptor set was obtained from an adult with rheumatoid arthritis.

The V and J genes are TRBV30 and TRBJ2-7; 9 nucleotides align to TRBD1. V was pared by 3 bases and J by 0 bases, with 3 bases of the junction left unmatched. The CDR3 sequence is 14 residues long. CDR1 and CDR2 (germline): GTSNPN, SVGIG (reference sequence). This CDR3 reads CAWRRDRDSYEQYF. CDR3 coding DNA: TGTGCCTGGAGAAGGGACAGGGACTCCTACGAGCAGTACTTC.

This clone was seen once. The V gene is TRBV7-2, the J gene TRBJ1-2, with TRBD1 matching over 8 bases. Germline lookup yields CDR1 SGHTA and CDR2 FQGNSA. The V and J ends lost 5 bases and 0 bases, in that order; junction bases with no gene match: 5. The CDR3 contains 15 residues. The CDR3 DNA sequence: TGTGCCAGCAGCCCTTACAGGGGGTCTAACTATGGCTACACCTTC. This encodes CASSPYRGSNYGYTF.

The V gene is TRBV7-9, the J gene TRBJ2-5; D is possibly TRBD1 or TRBD2 (5 bases each). With 5 bases removed from V and 3 bases from J, the gap between germline ends came to 13 bases. Germline lookup yields CDR1 SEHNR and CDR2 FQNEAQ (reference sequence). This CDR3 has 14 amino acids. The CDR3, as DNA: TGTGCCAGCAGCGTAGTGGGGACCAAAGAGACCCAGTACTTC. Protein product: CASSVVGTKETQYF.

This clone was counted between two and nine times. The chain recombines TRBV6-1 with TRBJ2-7, with TRBD2 matching 8 bases. The length of the CDR3 is 15 residues. Germline lookup yields CDR1 MNHNS and CDR2 SASEGT. The V segment lost 3 bases and the J segment 0 bases; nucleotides outside the gene matches: 4. CDR3: CASSDVAGSSYEQYF. The CDR3 DNA reads as TGTGCCAGCAGTGATGTAGCGGGGAGCTCCTACGAGCAGTACTTC.

Only a few counts were recorded for this clone. V and J are TRBV7-9 and TRBJ1-5; D not resolved. CDR1 SEHNR and CDR2 FQNEAQ come from the germline V gene (reference sequence). Trimming took off 0 bases at V and 3 bases at J, with 3 bases between the two ends. The CDR3 totals 13 residues. CDR3 loop: CASSLAHNQPQHF. The CDR3, as DNA: TGTGCCAGCAGCTTAGCCCACAATCAGCCCCAGCATTTT.

The J gene is TRBJ2-1, the V gene TRBV4-1; no reliable D call. V lost 4 bases and J 3 bases, leaving 10 bases between the germline ends. This CDR3 is 14 amino acids long. In germline, CDR1 is MGHRA, CDR2 YSYEKL. The CDR3 bases are TGCGCCAGCAGCCCGGACCTTAACTACAATGAGCAGTTCTTC. Translation gives CASSPDLNYNEQFF.

This clone came up once. The rearrangement uses TRBV11-2 and TRBJ2-3, with D tentatively TRBD2 (7 bases). Deletions cut 1 base from V and 4 bases from J, with 9 bases between. Germline loops: CDR1 SGHAT, CDR2 FQNNGV. CDR3 length: 14 amino acids. CDR3 residues: CASSLGGGADTQYF. DNA of the CDR3: TGTGCCAGCAGCTTAGGAGGGGGGGCAGATACGCAGTATTTT.

The chain carries TRBV15 and TRBJ2-1; 11 nucleotides match TRBD2. Trimming at V came to 5 bases and at J to 8 bases, leaving 8 bases not matched to a gene. Germline lookup yields CDR1 LNHNV and CDR2 YYDKDF (reference sequence). This CDR3 spans 15 amino acids. The CDR3 region is CATSDSGGAVHEQFF. The CDR3 bases are TGTGCCACCAGCGATAGCGGGGGGGCCGTACATGAGCAGTTCTTC. The variable domain in full, with the rest retrieved from reference TRBV15 and TRBJ2-1, is DAMVIQNPRYQVTQFGKPVTLSCSQTLNHNVMYWYQQKSSQAPKLLFHYYDKDFNNEADTPDNFQSRRPNTSFCFLDIRSPGLGDTAMYLCATSDSGGAVHEQFFGPGTRLTVL.

This clone was seen a handful of times. The chain employs TRBV6-4 and TRBJ2-7; 7 positions match TRBD1. This CDR3 region has 13 residues. Trimming took 3 bases from V and 6 from J; bases not matched to a gene: 5. Germline loops: CDR1 MRHNA, CDR2 SNTAGT. CDR3 coding DNA: TGTGCCAGCAGTGAGACAGGGAACGGCGAGCAGTACTTC. Translation gives CASSETGNGEQYF.

The rearrangement uses TRBV11-3 and TRBJ2-7; D tentatively fits TRBD1 or TRBD2 (5 bases each). Germline CDR1 and CDR2: SGHNT and YENEEA. Trimming pared 1 base from V and 1 base from J, leaving 8 bases between. This CDR3 region has 14 residues. The chain's CDR3 is CASSLAGPSYEQYF. DNA of the CDR3: TGTGCCAGCAGCTTAGCGGGACCATCCTACGAGCAGTACTTC.

The rearrangement uses TRBV15 and TRBJ2-1; possibly TRBD1 for D (6 bases). CDR1 is LNHNV, CDR2 YYDKDF, per germline (reference sequence). Trimming pared 3 bases from V and 2 bases from J, leaving 17 bases between. CDR3 length equals 17 residues. CDR3 region: CATSRARRQDPYNEQFF. In DNA form, the CDR3 reads TGTGCCACCAGCAGGGCACGGCGACAGGACCCCTACAATGAGCAGTTCTTC.

This clone was detected only a few times. Written as DNA, the CDR3 is TGTGCCAGCAGCGTCAGGACGGACCCAGATACGCAGTATTTT. Translation gives CASSVRTDPDTQYF. The rearrangement uses TRBV6-1 and TRBJ2-3; no definite D call. Trimming took off 6 bases at V and 4 bases at J, with 14 bases between the two ends. The V gene's germline CDR1 is MNHNS and CDR2 SASEGT. CDR3 size: 14 residues.